The 32 T cell receptor beta chains in this list originate from one sample, sequenced in a study of a mutant IDH1 vaccine in newly diagnosed glioma. Time point of the sample: week 5, during vaccination. The investigators gave 300 ug of mutant IDH1 20-mer peptide in each vaccine dose, together with topical imiquimod. These receptors are not linked to any known antigen. Repertoires were generated with immunoSEQ multiplex PCR, while TCRdb's copy carries only in-frame clones and drops some. The profile shows over 50,000 clones, 85% to 90% of them singletons. The sequences come from PBMCs, collected from a glioma patient whose treatment included an IDH1 peptide vaccine. Receptors originate from a woman in her 40s with glioma.

V is TRBV19 and J is TRBJ1-1, with TRBD1 matching 7 bases. After removal of 6 bases from V and 1 base from J, the junction contained 2 bases not matched to a gene. Germline CDR1 reads LNHDA; CDR2 reads SQIVND (reference sequence). The CDR3 spans 13 residues. The CDR3 bases are TGTGCCAGTAGCTGGGACAGGAACACTGAAGCTTTCTTT. Translating gives CASSWDRNTEAFF.

The chain carries TRBV7-9 and TRBJ1-2; a weak D match, TRBD1 (6 bases). Germline assignment: CDR1 SEHNR and CDR2 FQNEAQ (reference sequence). V was trimmed by 5 bases and J by 8 bases, leaving 15 bases between them. This CDR3 spans 13 amino acids. CDR3 sequence reads: CASSGRTVVGYTF. The CDR3 DNA reads TGTGCCAGCAGCGGAAGGACAGTGGTAGGCTACACCTTC.

J is TRBJ2-5 and V is TRBV5-1, with 11 bases matching TRBD2. V lost 5 bases, J lost 4 bases, and 10 bases stayed unmatched. This CDR3 has 16 amino acids. CDR1 and CDR2 (germline): SGHRS, YFSETQ. The CDR3 DNA reads as TGCGCCAGCAGGGGGTTAGCGGGAGGGCCCTCAGAGACCCAGTACTTC. It specifies CASRGLAGGPSETQYF.

The chain uses TRBV5-1 and TRBJ1-1; the match to TRBD1 covers 7 bases. V lost 4 bases, J lost 1 base, and 4 bases stayed unmatched. Germline CDR1 reads SGHRS; CDR2 reads YFSETQ. The CDR3 spans 14 residues. CDR3 sequence (DNA): TGCGCCAGCAGCCAGGGACAGACGAACACTGAAGCTTTCTTT. Translated: CASSQGQTNTEAFF.

The chain combines TRBV6-1 with TRBJ1-5, with D possibly being TRBD1 (6 bases). Looked up from germline, CDR1 is MNHNS and CDR2 is SASEGT. The CDR3 runs 14 residues. The V and J ends lost 2 bases and 7 bases respectively, with 12 bases between them. The CDR3 DNA sequence: TGTGCCAGCAGTGAATCACAGGGAGGACAGCCCCAGCATTTT. Its translation is CASSESQGGQPQHF.

The chain has TRBV5-1 and TRBJ1-1, with 8 bases lining up with TRBD1. Germline values: CDR1 SGHRS, CDR2 YFSETQ. The V segment lost 4 bases and the J segment 4 bases; nucleotides outside the gene matches: 6. This CDR3 comprises 14 residues. The chain's CDR3 is CASSRTGGFTEAFF. In DNA, the CDR3 is TGCGCCAGCAGCCGAACAGGGGGTTTCACTGAAGCTTTCTTT. Looking up the rest from reference TRBV5-1 and TRBJ1-1 gives the full variable domain: KAGVTQTPRYLIKTRGQQVTLSCSPISGHRSVSWYQQTPGQGLQFLFEYFSETQRNKGNFPGRFSGRQFSNSRSEMNVSTLELGDSALYLCASSRTGGFTEAFFGQGTRLTVV.

This clone has just a few counts. V and J are TRBV4-1 and TRBJ2-7; the match to TRBD2 covers 8 bases. The ends lost 3 bases at V and 2 bases at J; junction bases unmatched: 9. CDR1 is MGHRA and CDR2 is YSYEKL in the germline V gene. This CDR3 is 16 amino acids long. The CDR3 region is CASSQGPGGSTYEQYF. In DNA, the CDR3 is TGCGCCAGCAGCCAGGGGCCGGGGGGGTCGACCTACGAGCAGTACTTC.

In the case of this clone: One end of the junction does not line up with germline, which may come from a read error. The chain employs TRBV7-7 and TRBJ2-2, with TRBD2 as a possible D gene (6 bases). Germline CDR1 is SSHAT and CDR2 is FNYEAQ (reference sequence). The CDR3 spans 16 residues. CDR3 nucleotides: TGTGCTAGCAGCCTGGGACTCTCGGGGAACGCCGGGGAGCTGTTTTTT. It codes for CASSLGLSGNAGELFF.

This clone was counted only a few times. The chain uses TRBV9 and TRBJ1-4, with a tentative D call TRBD1 (6 bases). The CDR3 loop spans 13 amino acids. Trimming removed 0 bases at V and 13 bases at J, with 13 bases between. Germline V CDR1 and CDR2: SGDLS, YYNGEE. CDR3 sequence reads: CASSVGTGMRLFF. CDR3 DNA sequence: TGTGCCAGCAGCGTAGGCACAGGGATGCGACTGTTTTTT.

This chain links TRBV9 with TRBJ2-1; 7 bases are a match to TRBD2. Unmatched junction bases numbered 9, after V lost 4 bases and J lost 8 bases. Germline assignment: CDR1 SGDLS and CDR2 YYNGEE. The CDR3 runs to 14 residues. The DNA of the CDR3 is TGTGCCAGCAGCCGGGGCGGGAGTGGTCATGAGCAGTTCTTC. Translated, it gives CASSRGGSGHEQFF.

This chain joins TRBV2 and TRBJ2-1; 11 bases match TRBD2. Per the germline V gene, CDR1 is SNHLY and CDR2 is FYNNEI. V lost 0 bases, J lost 6 bases, and 1 base stayed unmatched. The CDR3 covers 15 residues. This CDR3 is CASSEALAGGNEQFF. The CDR3 DNA is TGTGCCAGCAGTGAAGCGCTAGCGGGGGGCAATGAGCAGTTCTTC.

This chain joins TRBV6-1 and TRBJ1-2, with D unresolved. Between the trimmed V and J ends, which lost 1 base and 5 bases, there was a span of 11 bases. CDR3 size: 14 residues. CDR1 and CDR2 (germline): MNHNS, SASEGT. CDR3 in amino acids: CASSEGTEPYGYTF. The CDR3, as DNA: TGTGCCAGCAGTGAAGGGACGGAACCTTATGGCTACACCTTC.

The genes are TRBV6-5 and TRBJ2-7; 11 bases line up with TRBD2. The CDR3 has 16 amino acids. The trim removed 4 bases at V and 2 bases at J, leaving 7 bases unmatched. The V gene's germline CDR1 is MNHEY and CDR2 SVGAGI. The CDR3 reads CASSSLGTSGAYEQYF. CDR3 in DNA: TGTGCCAGCAGTTCCCTCGGGACTAGCGGAGCCTACGAGCAGTACTTC.

J is TRBJ2-5 and V is TRBV7-6; 7 nucleotides line up with TRBD1. V lost 6 bases, J lost 5 bases, and 12 bases stayed unmatched. Germline CDR1 and CDR2: SGHVS and FNYEAQ. The CDR3 has 15 residues. The CDR3 spells CASSSPGGVLETQYF. DNA for the CDR3: TGTGCCAGCAGTTCCCCAGGGGGAGTATTGGAGACCCAGTACTTC.

This clone was detected only once. The chain employs TRBV7-9 and TRBJ2-2; 10 positions match TRBD1. The germline CDR1 and CDR2 sequences are SEHNR and FQNEAQ (reference sequence). The CDR3 sequence is 18 residues long. V trimming: 5 bases; J trimming: 4 bases; junction bases outside the gene matches: 13. CDR3 DNA: TGTGCCAGCAGCCAAACCTTGATGACAGGGGGCTTCACCGGGGAGCTGTTTTTT. It codes for CASSQTLMTGGFTGELFF.

The J gene is TRBJ1-4, the V gene TRBV7-8; D is unresolved. The V end lost 2 bases, the J end lost 2 bases, and 15 bases lay between the germline ends. Germline V gene data show CDR1 as SGHVS and CDR2 as FQNEAQ. The CDR3 length is 17 residues. CDR3 protein: CASSLRPSRSTNEKLFF. CDR3 coding DNA: TGTGCCAGCAGCTTAAGGCCTAGCAGGTCGACTAATGAAAAACTGTTTTTT.

This clone showed up just a few times. This chain links TRBV4-1 with TRBJ2-1; TRBD2 agrees at 8 bases. Germline V lookup: CDR1 MGHRA, CDR2 YSYEKL. Trimming at V came to 0 bases and at J to 0 bases, leaving 7 bases not matched to a gene. The CDR3 has 18 amino acids. The CDR3 coding sequence is TGCGCCAGCAGCCAAGACCGGAGCGGGGGTCCCTCCTACAATGAGCAGTTCTTC. Its translation: CASSQDRSGGPSYNEQFF.

The gene calls are TRBV7-9 and TRBJ1-1; D is possibly TRBD1 (5 bases). Germline assignment: CDR1 SEHNR and CDR2 FQNEAQ (reference sequence). This CDR3 contains 18 residues. The V gene lost 1 base and the J gene lost 1 base, with 19 bases spanning the gap. The CDR3 nucleotides read TGTGCCAGCAGCTTAGGGGGAGGGACTCCCCAGAGGAACACTGAAGCTTTCTTT. Translated: CASSLGGGTPQRNTEAFF. The whole variable domain, remainder taken from reference TRBV7-9 and TRBJ1-1, is DTGVSQNPRHKITKRGQNVTFRCDPISEHNRLYWYRQTLGQGPEFLTYFQNEAQLEKSRLLSDRFSAERPKGSFSTLEIQRTEQGDSAMYLCASSLGGGTPQRNTEAFFGQGTRLTVV.

The chain carries TRBV19 and TRBJ1-5; D is ambiguous. The V end lost 2 bases, the J end lost 3 bases, and 11 bases lay between the germline ends. The CDR3 spans 15 residues. Per the germline V gene, CDR1 is LNHDA and CDR2 is SQIVND (reference sequence). CDR3 sequence (DNA): TGTGCCAGTAGTATATTAAGCCGAAACAATCAGCCCCAGCATTTT. Translation gives CASSILSRNNQPQHF.

The chain employs TRBV14 and TRBJ1-6; maybe TRBD1 (5 bases). The V gene's germline CDR1 is SGHDN and CDR2 FVKESK. Trimming cost V 1 base and J 6 bases, with 10 bases left between them. This CDR3 region has 15 residues. This CDR3 is CASSQVPGGNSPLHF. For the CDR3, the DNA is TGTGCCAGCAGCCAAGTGCCCGGGGGTAATTCACCCCTCCACTTT.

The rearrangement joins TRBV14 to TRBJ1-2, with unresolved D. CDR1 and CDR2 from the germline V gene are SGHDN and FVKESK. The CDR3 is made up of 12 amino acids. The V gene lost 4 bases and the J gene lost 4 bases, with 7 bases spanning the gap. CDR3 loop: CASSPGGYGYTF. CDR3 in DNA: TGTGCCAGCAGCCCTGGTGGCTATGGCTACACCTTC.

The rearrangement joins TRBV6-5 to TRBJ1-2, with 9 bases aligning to TRBD1. CDR1 is MNHEY, CDR2 SVGAGI, per germline. V gave up 0 bases and J gave up 2 bases; unmatched junction bases: 1. This CDR3 spans 15 amino acids. The CDR3 spells CASSYSQGANYGYTF. In DNA, the CDR3 is TGTGCCAGCAGTTACTCACAGGGGGCGAACTATGGCTACACCTTC.

V gene TRBV18 combines with J gene TRBJ2-2; 7 positions match TRBD2. The V segment lost 6 bases and the J segment 2 bases; nucleotides outside the gene matches: 9. This CDR3 spans 16 amino acids. The germline CDR1 and CDR2 sequences are KGHSH and LQKENI. Written as DNA, the CDR3 is TGTGCCAGCTCTCCGGTCGCTAGCGGCAACACCGGGGAGCTGTTTTTT. It yields the protein CASSPVASGNTGELFF. The full variable domain, in which reference TRBV18 and TRBJ2-2 provide the parts outside the CDR3, is NAGVMQNPRHLVRRRGQEARLRCSPMKGHSHVYWYRQLPEEGLKFMVYLQKENIIDESGMPKERFSAEFPKEGPSILRIQQVVRGDSAAYFCASSPVASGNTGELFFGEGSRLTVL.

V usage is TRBV4-3 and J usage is TRBJ2-3, with D perhaps given as TRBD1 or TRBD2 (5 bases each). Germline CDR1 LGHNA, CDR2 YSLEER. The ends were cut back, 0 bases at V and 6 bases at J, with 16 bases in the middle. This CDR3 comprises 16 residues. The CDR3 reads CASSQDKGTKADTQYF. DNA for the CDR3: TGCGCCAGCAGCCAAGATAAGGGGACGAAGGCGGATACGCAGTATTTT.

This sequence joins TRBV4-3 and TRBJ2-2, with TRBD2 matching over 8 bases. Trimming removed 0 bases from V and 7 bases from J; junction bases left unmatched: 1. CDR1 and CDR2 (germline): LGHNA, YSLEER. The length of the CDR3 is 14 residues. The CDR3 DNA reads TGCGCCAGCAGCCAAGAGCGGGGGGTCGGGGAGCTGTTTTTT. Its translation: CASSQERGVGELFF.

The V gene is TRBV11-3, the J gene TRBJ2-2, with 7 bases that match TRBD2. Trimming removed 1 base from V and 4 bases from J; junction bases left unmatched: 0. Per germline, CDR1 SGHNT and CDR2 YENEEA. This CDR3 comprises 14 residues. CDR3 protein: CASSLAGGTGELFF. The CDR3 DNA reads as TGTGCCAGCAGCTTAGCGGGAGGCACCGGGGAGCTGTTTTTT. Complete variable domain (other parts from reference TRBV11-3 and TRBJ2-2): EAGVVQSPRYKIIEKKQPVAFWCNPISGHNTLYWYLQNLGQGPELLIRYENEEAVDDSQLPKDRFSAERLKGVDSTLKIQPAELGDSAVYLCASSLAGGTGELFFGEGSRLTVL.

This clone was detected a few times. The V and J genes are TRBV7-6 and TRBJ1-1, with a weak D call TRBD1 (6 bases). CDR3 size: 17 residues. Between the trimmed V and J ends, which lost 5 bases and 0 bases, there was a span of 19 bases. CDR1 SGHVS and CDR2 FNYEAQ come from the germline V gene. The chain's CDR3 is CASSPTWGQDLNTEAFF. The CDR3 coding sequence is TGTGCCAGCAGCCCCACATGGGGGCAAGACTTGAACACTGAAGCTTTCTTT.

The rearrangement joins TRBV5-1 to TRBJ1-2, with D hard to call. Trimming stripped 0 bases from V and 6 bases from J, with 12 bases between. The CDR3 spans 14 residues. CDR1 and CDR2 (germline): SGHRS, YFSETQ. The CDR3 is CASSLVQKEDGYTF. The CDR3 DNA reads TGCGCCAGCAGCTTGGTTCAGAAAGAAGATGGCTACACCTTC.

The V gene is TRBV7-6, the J gene TRBJ2-1; D remains unclear. Trimming cost V 1 base and J 12 bases, with 13 bases left between them. The CDR3 extends over 13 amino acids. Germline CDR1 is SGHVS and CDR2 is FNYEAQ. DNA for the CDR3: TGTGCCAGCAGCTTAGGGGTTGGAATTTCGCAGTTCTTC. Amino acids: CASSLGVGISQFF.

V usage is TRBV27 and J usage is TRBJ2-7, with D perhaps TRBD1 or TRBD2 (6 bases each). Germline CDR1 is MNHEY and CDR2 is SMNVEV (reference sequence). This CDR3 is built from 15 residues. V lost 0 bases and J lost 4, with 13 bases in between. The CDR3 sequence is CASSLSTGAGYEQYF. In nucleotides, the CDR3 is TGTGCCAGCAGTTTATCGACGGGGGCCGGGTACGAGCAGTACTTC.

The chain is built from TRBV30 and TRBJ1-6, with D perhaps matching TRBD1 (5 bases). The CDR3 totals 19 residues. Trimming removed 0 bases at V and 9 bases at J, with 27 bases between. Germline V gene data show CDR1 as GTSNPN and CDR2 as SVGIG (reference sequence). As DNA, the CDR3 is TGTGCCTGGAGTGTACGTTTAGGGGATGGGAGGCCCCCTTTTTCACCCCTCCACTTT. Translation: CAWSVRLGDGRPPFSPLHF.

V is TRBV6-5 and J is TRBJ1-2, with D unresolved. The CDR3 contains 15 residues. Germline CDR1 and CDR2: MNHEY and SVGAGI. V dropped 5 bases and J dropped 4 bases, with 17 bases sitting between them. The CDR3 loop reads CASSASGSTFYGYTF. CDR3 DNA: TGTGCCAGCAGTGCCTCCGGGTCGACGTTCTATGGCTACACCTTC.